Shown below are 26 T cell receptor beta chains from a single sample sequenced in a study of blood T cell repertoires in COVID-19 (TCRdb year 2020). The library was prepared using the immunoSEQ multiplex PCR assay. TCRdb mirrors the immuneACCESS table, restricted to in-frame sequences. Some clones are absent from its copies; in checked studies, under half trace to an unresolved V gene, and the reason for the others is unknown. Within this sample are about 300,000 clones, with over 85% of them counted one time only. The ten largest clones add up to less than 3.5% of the sample. Specimen: PBMCs or T cells enriched from blood (not recorded which). The receptor source for this set is a woman between 45 and 65 years old who had been exposed to COVID-19.

The chain employs TRBV14 and TRBJ2-7; 11 positions match TRBD2. With V trimmed by 2 bases and J by 3 bases, 6 bases remained unmatched. The CDR3 length is 16 residues. Looked up from germline, CDR1 is SGHDN and CDR2 is FVKESK. For the CDR3, the DNA is TGTGCCAGCAGCCAATTCGGGACTAGCGGCCTCTACGAGCAGTACTTC. Amino acids: CASSQFGTSGLYEQYF. The entire variable domain, with the rest obtained from reference TRBV14 and TRBJ2-7, is as follows: EAGVTQFPSHSVIEKGQTVTLRCDPISGHDNLYWYRRVMGKEIKFLLHFVKESKQDESGMPNNRFLAERTGGTYSTLKVQPAELEDSGVYFCASSQFGTSGLYEQYFGPGTRLTVT.

This clone appeared a few times. CDR3 sequence reads: CASSLSSGRGGYTF. CDR3 coding DNA: TGTGCCAGCAGCTTGTCATCCGGCCGAGGTGGCTACACCTTC. This chain joins TRBV5-6 and TRBJ1-2; D remains ambiguous. This CDR3 spans 14 amino acids. CDR1 is SGHDT and CDR2 is YYEEEE in the germline V gene. V shed 1 base and J shed 7 bases, with 14 bases lying between them.

In its sample, this clone was seen once. Relative to the germline gene, one junction end is altered; a read error may explain this. The CDR3 loop reads CASSQDAGWGGRNTVAFF. The CDR3 coding sequence is TGTGCCAGCAGCCAAGATGCGGGTTGGGGGGGAAGGAACACTGTAGCTTTCTTT. This sequence joins TRBV3-1 (or the pseudogene TRBV3-2) and TRBJ1-1; maybe TRBD1 (5 bases). Germline V gene data show CDR1 as LGHDT and CDR2 as YNNKEL (reference sequence). The CDR3 length is 18 residues.

The chain employs TRBV7-9 and TRBJ1-1, with no clear D. CDR1 is SEHNR and CDR2 is FQNEAQ in the germline V gene (reference sequence). The V and J ends lost 1 base and 3 bases respectively, with 12 bases between them. The CDR3 totals 15 residues. The CDR3 reads CASSLGSPRDTEAFF. The CDR3 coding sequence is TGTGCCAGCAGCTTAGGGTCCCCCCGGGACACTGAAGCTTTCTTT.

CDR3 residues: CASSQASRGPNTGELFF. DNA of the CDR3: TGTGCCAGCAGCCAAGCGTCCAGGGGCCCAAACACCGGGGAGCTGTTTTTT. This chain uses TRBV3-1 (or the pseudogene TRBV3-2) with TRBJ2-2; D might be TRBD1 (6 bases). V lost 1 base and J lost 2, with 14 bases in between. The CDR3 covers 17 residues. CDR1 LGHDT and CDR2 YNNKEL come from the germline V gene (reference sequence).

The chain recombines TRBV30 with TRBJ1-1; 9 bases map to TRBD1. Unmatched junction bases numbered 8, after V lost 1 base and J lost 5 bases. Germline V gene data show CDR1 as GTSNPN and CDR2 as SVGIG (reference sequence). This CDR3 comprises 15 residues. As DNA, the CDR3 is TGTGCCTGGAGTGGAGATGACAGGGGGACGACTGAAGCTTTCTTT. Amino acid sequence: CAWSGDDRGTTEAFF.

This chain uses TRBV30 with TRBJ2-5, with 8 positions matching TRBD1. The CDR3 is 16 residues long. Trimming took 4 bases from V and 5 from J; bases not matched to a gene: 15. Germline values: CDR1 GTSNPN, CDR2 SVGIG (reference sequence). The CDR3 reads CAWTFLRTGSRETQYF. CDR3 in DNA: TGTGCCTGGACCTTTCTCAGGACAGGGTCTCGGGAGACCCAGTACTTC.

The genes are TRBV5-6 and TRBJ1-1; D is possibly TRBD1 (5 bases). Trimming shortened V by 3 bases and J by 4 bases, and 10 bases separated the two germline ends. The CDR3 consists of 13 residues. Germline lookup yields CDR1 SGHDT and CDR2 YYEEEE. The CDR3: CASSSTGGTEAFF. DNA for the CDR3: TGTGCCAGCAGCTCAACAGGCGGCACTGAAGCTTTCTTT. Full variable domain (remainder filled in from reference TRBV5-6 and TRBJ1-1): DAGVTQSPTHLIKTRGQQVTLRCSPKSGHDTVSWYQQALGQGPQFIFQYYEEEERQRGNFPDRFSGHQFPNYSSELNVNALLLGDSALYLCASSSTGGTEAFFGQGTRLTVV.

The chain combines TRBV5-4 with TRBJ2-1; 7 positions agree with TRBD1. Trimming removed 1 base from V and 6 bases from J; junction bases left unmatched: 1. The CDR3 is 13 residues long. CDR1 and CDR2 (germline): SGHNT, YYREEE (reference sequence). The CDR3 DNA is TGTGCCAGCAGCTTGACAGGGGTCAATGAGCAGTTCTTC. It is translated as CASSLTGVNEQFF.

This chain connects TRBV5-1 to TRBJ2-2; TRBD2 agrees at 14 bases. Germline-derived CDR1 and CDR2 are SGHRS and YFSETQ. CDR3 length: 16 amino acids. V lost 3 bases to trimming and J lost 7 bases; unmatched junction nucleotides: 5. CDR3 sequence (DNA): TGCGCCAGCAGCTCGACTAGCGGGGGGGTACTCGGGGAGCTGTTTTTT. It specifies CASSSTSGGVLGELFF. Using reference TRBV5-1 and TRBJ2-2 for the parts outside the CDR3, the full variable domain is KAGVTQTPRYLIKTRGQQVTLSCSPISGHRSVSWYQQTPGQGLQFLFEYFSETQRNKGNFPGRFSGRQFSNSRSEMNVSTLELGDSALYLCASSSTSGGVLGELFFGEGSRLTVL.

The CDR3 DNA follows: TGTGCCAGCAGCGGGAGCGGGGGGGCCTCCTACGAGCAGTACTTC. This translates into CASSGSGGASYEQYF. The chain carries TRBV9 and TRBJ2-7; 10 nucleotides match TRBD2. The V gene's germline CDR1 is SGDLS and CDR2 YYNGEE. The CDR3 runs 15 residues. The J segment lost 0 bases and the V segment lost 3 bases, leaving 3 bases of the junction unmatched.

V is TRBV28 and J is TRBJ2-1; TRBD2 agrees at 8 bases. V was pared by 6 bases and J by 4 bases, with 8 bases of the junction left unmatched. This CDR3 has 15 amino acids. Germline CDR1 MDHEN, CDR2 SYDVKM. The CDR3 loop reads CASSHGGEIYNEQFF. The CDR3 DNA is TGTGCCAGCAGCCACGGGGGGGAGATATACAATGAGCAGTTCTTC.

This chain uses TRBV5-6 with TRBJ2-4; tentative D call: TRBD2 (5 bases). Germline V gives CDR1 SGHDT, CDR2 YYEEEE. V lost 4 bases and J lost 3, with 17 bases in between. The CDR3 covers 16 residues. In DNA form, the CDR3 reads TGTGCCAGCAGCGGCGGGTCCAGCGCTTTCAAAAACATTCAGTACTTC. Amino acids: CASSGGSSAFKNIQYF.

The gene calls are TRBV6-5 and TRBJ2-5, with D possibly matching TRBD2 (7 bases). The CDR3 sequence is 14 residues long. Trimming took 7 bases from V and 5 from J, leaving 17 bases between them. Germline values: CDR1 MNHEY, CDR2 SVGAGI. The CDR3 loop is CASKTGGPMETQYF. The CDR3 nucleotides read TGTGCCAGCAAGACCGGGGGGCCGATGGAGACCCAGTACTTC.

This clone has only one observation. The J gene is TRBJ2-1, the V gene TRBV27; 10 bases are shared with TRBD1. The length of the CDR3 is 15 residues. J was trimmed by 5 bases and V by 4 bases; bases with no gene match: 5. Germline V gene lookup returns CDR1 MNHEY and CDR2 SMNVEV (reference sequence). Here the CDR3 reads CASSYLGQGDNEQFF. The CDR3 DNA reads TGTGCCAGCAGTTATCTAGGACAGGGGGACAATGAGCAGTTCTTC.

V and J are TRBV3-1 (or the pseudogene TRBV3-2) and TRBJ2-5; 11 bases match TRBD2. The CDR3 length is 17 residues. CDR1 is LGHDT and CDR2 is YNNKEL in the germline V gene (reference sequence). Trimming removed 4 bases from V and 7 bases from J; junction bases left unmatched: 14. The CDR3 sequence: CASSPPASSGGSGTQYF. CDR3 coding DNA: TGTGCCAGCAGCCCCCCAGCGTCTAGCGGGGGGTCAGGGACCCAGTACTTC.

In DNA, the CDR3 is TGTGCCAGTCGAAACCGGGACAGGGGACACTATGGCTACACCTTC. It translates to CASRNRDRGHYGYTF. The rearrangement joins TRBV6-5 to TRBJ1-2, with 10 bases matching TRBD1. Germline-derived CDR1 and CDR2 are MNHEY and SVGAGI. The junction had 10 bases not matched to a gene; V was cut back by 9 bases and J by 3 bases. CDR3 size: 15 residues.

This clone was observed a single time. The chain couples TRBV5-5 to TRBJ2-7, with D hard to call. Germline-derived CDR1 and CDR2 are SGHKS and YYEKEE (reference sequence). This CDR3 has 12 residues. V was cut by 4 bases and J by 2 bases, with 7 bases left in between. DNA for the CDR3: TGTGCCAGCAGCGTACGAGCCTACGAGCAGTACTTC. Amino acid sequence: CASSVRAYEQYF. Variable domain in full (rest from reference TRBV5-5 and TRBJ2-7): DAGVTQSPTHLIKTRGQQVTLRCSPISGHKSVSWYQQVLGQGPQFIFQYYEKEERGRGNFPDRFSARQFPNYSSELNVNALLLGDSALYLCASSVRAYEQYFGPGTRLTVT.

The chain recombines TRBV7-9 with TRBJ1-1; D gene unclear. CDR3 length: 14 amino acids. Trimming took off 1 base at V and 1 base at J, with 7 bases between the two ends. The germline V gene encodes CDR1 SEHNR and CDR2 FQNEAQ (reference sequence). CDR3 nucleotide sequence: TGTGCCAGCAGCTTAGATGGCGGGAACACTGAAGCTTTCTTT. This sequence encodes CASSLDGGNTEAFF.

CDR3 nucleotides: TGTGCCAGCAGCCAAGCCGGGGGGTTTAACTATGGCTACACCTTC. It encodes CASSQAGGFNYGYTF. J is TRBJ1-2 and V is TRBV3-1 (or the pseudogene TRBV3-2); D perhaps matches TRBD1 (5 bases). V was pared by 1 base and J by 1 base, with 10 bases between. Per the germline V gene, CDR1 is LGHDT and CDR2 is YNNKEL (reference sequence). There are 15 residues in the CDR3.

The chain combines TRBV5-4 with TRBJ1-1; a possible D gene is TRBD1 (6 bases). Per the germline V gene, CDR1 is SGHNT and CDR2 is YYREEE (reference sequence). V gave up 3 bases and J gave up 4 bases, with 13 bases separating them. This CDR3 has 14 residues. For the CDR3, the DNA is TGTGCCAGCAGCTCCGGGACATTATCCACTGAAGCTTTCTTT. Encoded protein: CASSSGTLSTEAFF.

The rearrangement links TRBV7-6 to TRBJ1-1, with 7 bases identical to TRBD1. V shed 5 bases and J 1 base; nucleotides not matched to a gene: 10. Looked up from germline, CDR1 is SGHVS and CDR2 is FNYEAQ. The CDR3 is 16 residues long. Written as DNA, the CDR3 is TGTGCCAGCAGCCGATCCTCAGGGGGGAAGAACACTGAAGCTTTCTTT. It specifies CASSRSSGGKNTEAFF.

This clone was recorded once. V and J are TRBV12-5 and TRBJ1-5; D uncertain. V lost 7 bases, J lost 4 bases, and 8 bases lay in between. The CDR3 extends over 12 amino acids. CDR1 and CDR2 from the germline V gene are LGHNT and FRNRAP. The DNA of the CDR3 is TGTGCTAGTGCCTTCGGTAATCAGCCCCAGCATTTT. Protein sequence: CASAFGNQPQHF.

The CDR3 bases are TGTGCCAGCAGTTTTGAGGGGGGCAATCAGCCCCAGCATTTT. Translated, it gives CASSFEGGNQPQHF. The chain has TRBV27 and TRBJ1-5, with a tentative D call TRBD1 (6 bases). Per germline, CDR1 MNHEY and CDR2 SMNVEV (reference sequence). V was cut by 3 bases and J by 2 bases, with 8 bases left in between. The CDR3 has 14 amino acids.

The CDR3 nucleotides read TGTGCCTGGAGTGTATTGGGGGCAGGGCGTAACTATGGCTACACCTTC. Translation gives CAWSVLGAGRNYGYTF. This rearrangement joins TRBV30 to TRBJ1-2; D might be TRBD1 (6 bases). Trimming took 0 bases from V and 1 from J, leaving 15 bases between them. Germline-derived CDR1 and CDR2 are GTSNPN and SVGIG (reference sequence). The CDR3 is 16 amino acids.

The gene calls are TRBV7-8 and TRBJ1-2, with 9 bases matching TRBD1. This CDR3 has 13 residues. V shed 4 bases, J shed 7 bases, and the junction held 4 bases outside the gene matches. Germline assignment: CDR1 SGHVS and CDR2 FQNEAQ. CDR3 sequence reads: CASSWDRAGGYTF. The DNA of the CDR3 is TGTGCCAGCAGCTGGGACAGGGCTGGTGGCTACACCTTC.